This paragraph covers one T cell receptor (beta chain) sequence. As yet, its antigen is unknown. This sample was included in a study of graft-versus-host responses after intestinal transplantation. The table came from immunoSEQ multiplex PCR; TCRdb's copy has only in-frame clones and leaves some out. The sample holds more than 50,000 clones, roughly 90% seen once. Germline CDR1 is SGHRS and CDR2 is YFSETQ. The junction had 13 bases not matched to a gene; V was cut back by 1 base and J by 6 bases. The CDR3 length is 17 residues. General study results and limits: Some GvH clones were seen earlier in gut or blood, suggesting intestinal origin.

Processing released intraepithelial and lamina propria lymphocytes from the graft tissue. V is TRBV5-1 and J is TRBJ2-1; 7 positions match TRBD2. This clonotype originated in a human patient who received an intestinal transplant, so some T cells may come from the graft donor. Sequencing used ileum tissue, obtained around 350 days after transplant. The CDR3 sequence: CASSLSFGAGALNEQFF. Written as DNA, the CDR3 is TGCGCCAGCAGCTTGTCTTTCGGGGCGGGAGCGCTCAATGAGCAGTTCTTC.